This T cell receptor (beta chain) was captured in a study of breast tumors, draining lymph nodes, adjacent tissues. Overall study results and limits: Luminal-like breast cancer showed significantly greater tumor-nontumor repertoire similarity than basal-like breast cancer did. Tumors had less TCR diversity than lymph nodes, more than nontumor tissue. Data fit most tumor T cells coming from lymph node, expanding in tumor. Tumor T cell lymph node origin was a supported hypothesis, not proven.

This CDR3 comprises 13 residues. Germline V gene data show CDR1 as MGHRA and CDR2 as YSYEKL. In this sample, this clonotype turned up a few times. Antigen unknown. A much larger clonotype is one base distant, so this may be a read error. MiXCR, applied by TCRdb to the multiplex PCR reads, yields one record per CDR3 protein. The table lists more than 250,000 distinct CDR3 sequences, 30% of them singletons. The lymph nodes were axillary draining lymph nodes from breast cancer patients. The sequenced sample consisted of axillary lymph node tissue. The receptor comes from a female donor with breast cancer. Some clones in this sample may be carry-over from other donors' samples. This chain joins TRBV4-1 and TRBJ2-7; 7 bases align to TRBD2. The CDR3 spells CASSWDYLNERYF. The CDR3 coding sequence is TGCGCCAGCAGCTGGGACTACCTGAACGAGCGGTACTTT.